This TCR beta chain comes out of a study of cytomegalovirus exposure and HLA in healthy donors. The CDR3 loop spans 15 amino acids. Germline V gene lookup returns CDR1 ENHRY and CDR2 SYGVKD. Losses at the gene ends were 2 bases for V and 5 bases for J; bases not matched to a gene: 7. PCR amplification relied on 60 Vbeta primers (plus 13 Jbeta primers). Produced via immunoSEQ multiplex PCR; TCRdb's table is partial and in-frame only. The sample holds 200,000 or so clones, 77% seen once. On this clone: Antigen specificity is unknown.

Study-wide results and limits: Most likely, a cluster of highly shared sequence variants arose as a sequencing artifact. Previously analyzed data showed that most TCR beta V segments were productive at a frequency of about 87% or about 30%. Roughly uniform sequencing depth across donors was assumed, possibly incorrectly. It was confirmed in vitro that a few of the CMV-associated chains were specific for CMV antigens.

Input material: PBMCs. The clonotype originates from a woman aged 25 to 39 in good health and CMV-seropositive. This sequence joins TRBV10-3 and TRBJ2-7; 9 positions match TRBD1. CDR3: CAISETGQGSHEQYF. The CDR3 DNA follows: TGTGCCATCAGTGAGACTGGACAGGGGTCCCACGAGCAGTACTTC.